This T cell receptor (beta chain) came from a study of T cell repertoires in cytomegalovirus infection. Study-level findings and limits: Individuals carrying CMV plus the relevant HLA were identified by cumulative frequency of public TCR beta families.

The length of the CDR3 is 11 residues. The ends were cut back, 4 bases at V and 6 bases at J, with 6 bases in the middle. Germline V CDR1 and CDR2: SNHLY, FYNNEI. As regards this clonotype: Its cognate antigen is unknown.

TCRdb re-derived calls from the reads in MiXCR, one entry per CDR3 protein. This table holds 310,000 or so distinct CDR3 sequences, under 30% found once. This sequence joins TRBV2 and TRBJ2-5; D is undetermined. The source of this sequence is a human donor in good health (CMV status not recorded). Some clones in this sample may be carry-over from other donors' samples. Sequences were obtained from PBMCs. The CDR3 reads CASSGPQTQYF. CDR3 coding DNA: TGTGCCAGCAGTGGTCCCCAGACCCAGTACTTC.